The sequence of this T cell receptor (beta chain) was determined in a study of blood T cell repertoires in COVID-19. Overall study: Collection of acute and convalescent COVID-19 samples took place in the United States, Italy and Spain.

Allocation to cohorts depended on clinical history reported by the participants. Clones were sequenced by immunoSEQ multiplex PCR, and TCRdb holds only the in-frame ones, with some missing. The sample has approximately 200,000 clones; more than 70% are singletons. V was shortened by 1 base and J by 3 bases, with 10 bases between the two germline ends. CDR1 SGHVS and CDR2 FQNEAQ come from the germline V gene. The CDR3 runs 14 residues. The rearrangement uses TRBV7-8 and TRBJ2-7; D is possibly TRBD1 (6 bases). The material sequenced was PBMCs or T cells enriched from blood (not recorded which). The TCR was taken from a woman in her forties with acute COVID-19. The DNA for the CDR3 is TGTGCCAGCAGCTTAGTACAGGGATTCTACGAGCAGTACTTC. It yields the protein CASSLVQGFYEQYF.